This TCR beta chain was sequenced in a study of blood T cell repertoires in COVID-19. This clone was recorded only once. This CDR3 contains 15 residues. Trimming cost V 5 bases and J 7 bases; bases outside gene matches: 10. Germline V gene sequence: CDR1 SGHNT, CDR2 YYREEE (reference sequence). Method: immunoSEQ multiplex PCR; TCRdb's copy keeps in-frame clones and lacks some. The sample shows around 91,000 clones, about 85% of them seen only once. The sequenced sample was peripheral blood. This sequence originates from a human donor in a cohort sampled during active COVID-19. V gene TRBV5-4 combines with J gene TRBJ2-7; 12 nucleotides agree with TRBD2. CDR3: CASRARLAGELEQYF. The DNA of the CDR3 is TGTGCCAGCAGAGCACGACTAGCGGGAGAGTTAGAGCAGTACTTC.